The subject of this entry is one T cell receptor beta chain. Its antigen is currently not known. Base qualities are not at hand, and no much larger clone is one base apart. The library was prepared using PCR. This sample was sequenced with an Illumina HiSeq 2500. TCR libraries were prepared with molecular barcoding, using unique molecular identifiers to normalize TCRbeta repertoire quantification. Clones were called with MiXCR by TCRdb after fastp trimmed the public reads at Q25, and only in-frame beta chains were retained. Every distinct CDR3 protein forms one entry, paired with its most common genes and DNA. The sample contains fewer than 550,000 distinct CDR3 sequences, more than 9.5% of them found a single time. The top ten constitute approximately 15% of the sample. This entry belongs to a study of T-cell reconstitution after alpha-beta-depleted transplantation in children (dated by TCRdb to 2016 to 2017). The study in broad terms: The study quantitatively tracked T-cell immune reconstitution after TCRalphabeta/CD19-depleted allogeneic hematopoietic cell transplantation in children using TCR repertoire profiling.

The sample's treatment or condition label, in plain terms: allogeneic hematopoietic cell transplantation with graft depleted of TCRalphabeta T cells and CD19 B cells. The children who served as transplant recipients had been given grafts of TCRalphabeta/CD19-depleted allogeneic hematopoietic cells. On the study overall, not on this receptor specifically: In some patients, the high TCRbeta diversity seen at day 60 was put down to recipient T cells and intrathymic progenitors that had survived conditioning. Over the following months the frequencies of hyperexpanded clones went down, and after one year T-cell counts and TCRbeta diversity were mostly credited to newly produced T cells. The apparently early alphabetaT-cell count recovery about two months after transplant was reportedly dependent on only several hundred rapidly expanded clones derived from non-depleted graft cells.

The cysteine opens and the phenylalanine closes a CDR3 of 17 amino acids. The kept DNA is CDR3 alone, 51 bases in frame from the first base. CDR1 and CDR2 were assigned from the germline V gene (reference sequence) as MNHEY and SMNVEV. From V the trimming removes 6 bases and from J it removes 5 bases, while the gene matches leave 16 bases of the junction unaccounted for. The sequence was collected from a female patient aged 2-15 years who had a stem cell transplant for aplastic anemia, so the T cells may come from the graft donor. The rearranged segments are TRBV27 and TRBJ2-1; TRBD2 lines up with 7 middle nucleotides. Sequenced here: PBMCs, mostly from graft donor cells, sampled 180 days after TCRalphabeta/CD19-depleted stem cell transplant. The encoded CDR3 is CASRPHGHGGGDNEQFF. Read as DNA, the sequence is TGTGCCAGCAGACCTCATGGACATGGGGGAGGGGACAATGAGCAGTTCTTC.